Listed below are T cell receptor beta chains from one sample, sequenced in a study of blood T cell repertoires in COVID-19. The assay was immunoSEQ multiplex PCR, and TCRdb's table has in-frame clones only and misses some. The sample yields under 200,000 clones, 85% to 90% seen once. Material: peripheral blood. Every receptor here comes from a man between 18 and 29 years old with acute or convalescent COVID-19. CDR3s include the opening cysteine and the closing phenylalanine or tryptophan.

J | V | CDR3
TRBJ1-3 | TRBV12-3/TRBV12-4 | CASSHFRYTIYF
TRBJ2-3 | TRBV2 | CASSVLAGGPNTQYF
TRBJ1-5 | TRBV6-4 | CVSSDSAGGQPQHF
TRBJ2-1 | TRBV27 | CASSLETGVFNEQFF
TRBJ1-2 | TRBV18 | CASSPPPRDGYTF
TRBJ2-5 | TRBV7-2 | CASSRSGGATETQYF
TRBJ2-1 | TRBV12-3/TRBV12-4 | CATRTRQYNEQFF
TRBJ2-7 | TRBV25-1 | CASSPGRFFSYEQYF
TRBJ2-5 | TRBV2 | CASKWTLQETQYF
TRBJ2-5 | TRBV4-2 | CASSQSTGVGETQYF
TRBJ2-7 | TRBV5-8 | CASSWAGGAYEQYF
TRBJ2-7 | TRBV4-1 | CASSQDPGGTYEQYF
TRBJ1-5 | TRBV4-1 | CASSQSGSNQPQHF
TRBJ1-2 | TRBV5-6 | CASSYGQSRSVSFGYTF
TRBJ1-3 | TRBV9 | CASSVASSGYENTIYF
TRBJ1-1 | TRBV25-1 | CVSGRGSWAFF
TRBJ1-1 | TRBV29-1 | CSVRSGETGSSTEAFF
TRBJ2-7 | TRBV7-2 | CASSPYSGGEQYF
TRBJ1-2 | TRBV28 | CASSLILGQGNYGYTF
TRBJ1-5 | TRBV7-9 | CASSRTGDNGQPQHF
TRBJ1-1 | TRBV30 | CAWRLYGDSTEAFF
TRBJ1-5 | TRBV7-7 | CASSFHLQTGTGGELQPQHF
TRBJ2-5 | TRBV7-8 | CASSLRGAGETQYF
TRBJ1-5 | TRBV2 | CASRTGSNQPQHF
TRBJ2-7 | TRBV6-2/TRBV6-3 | CASSTTSRGTIYEQYF
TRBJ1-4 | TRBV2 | CASKGRLGEKLFF
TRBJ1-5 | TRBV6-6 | CASSLLGETGQPQHF
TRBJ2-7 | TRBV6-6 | CASSYIGGTDRYEQYF
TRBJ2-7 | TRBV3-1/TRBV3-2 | CASSHGGYEQYF
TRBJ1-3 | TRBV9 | CASSTEGLENTIYF
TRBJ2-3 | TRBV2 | CASRNDRGRTDTQYF
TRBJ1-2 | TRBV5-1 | CASSLVAGDNYGYTF
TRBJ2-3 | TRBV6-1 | CASSETETDTQYF
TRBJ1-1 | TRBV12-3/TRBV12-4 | CASSRDSSEAFF
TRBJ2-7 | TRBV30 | CAWSTDSYEQYF
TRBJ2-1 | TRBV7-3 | CASSLLSVSEQFF
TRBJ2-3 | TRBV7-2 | CASSSPIIPDTQYF
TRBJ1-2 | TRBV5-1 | CASSADGSYGYTF
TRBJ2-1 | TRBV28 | CASSFMGASLNEQFF
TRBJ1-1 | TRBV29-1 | CSVQQGGTEAFF
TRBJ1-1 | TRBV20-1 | CSAREYTEAFF
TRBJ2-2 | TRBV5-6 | CASSLDWALPNTGELFF
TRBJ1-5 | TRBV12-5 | CASGPGTGGNQPQHF
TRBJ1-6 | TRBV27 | CASSLTGVLGSPLHF
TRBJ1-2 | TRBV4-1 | CASSLPGTNYGYTF
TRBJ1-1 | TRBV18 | CASSPYEIRGRGTEAFF
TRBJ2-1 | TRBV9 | CASSTRTNVAGHEQFF
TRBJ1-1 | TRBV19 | CASSSGVETEAFF